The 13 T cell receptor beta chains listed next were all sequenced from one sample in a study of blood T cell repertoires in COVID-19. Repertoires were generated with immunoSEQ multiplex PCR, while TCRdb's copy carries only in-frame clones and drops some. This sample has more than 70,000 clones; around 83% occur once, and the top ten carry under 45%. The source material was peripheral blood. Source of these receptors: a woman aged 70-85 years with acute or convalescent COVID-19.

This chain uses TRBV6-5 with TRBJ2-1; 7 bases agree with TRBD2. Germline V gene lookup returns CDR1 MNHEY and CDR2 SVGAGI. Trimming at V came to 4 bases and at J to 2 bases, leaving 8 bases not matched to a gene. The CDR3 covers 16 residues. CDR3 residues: CASSSAGVSAYNEQFF. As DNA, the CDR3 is TGTGCCAGCAGTTCGGCGGGAGTATCGGCCTACAATGAGCAGTTCTTC.

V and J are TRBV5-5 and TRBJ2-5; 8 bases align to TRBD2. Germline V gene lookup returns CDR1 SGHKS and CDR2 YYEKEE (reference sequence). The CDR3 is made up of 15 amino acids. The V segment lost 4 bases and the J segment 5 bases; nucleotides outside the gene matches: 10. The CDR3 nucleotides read TGTGCCAGCAGCCCCCCCCCGACTAGCGATGAGACCCAGTACTTC. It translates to CASSPPPTSDETQYF.

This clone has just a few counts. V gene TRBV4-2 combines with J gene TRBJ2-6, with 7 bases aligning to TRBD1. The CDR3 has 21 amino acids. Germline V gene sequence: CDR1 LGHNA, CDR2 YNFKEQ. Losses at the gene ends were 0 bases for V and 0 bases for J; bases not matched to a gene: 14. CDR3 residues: CASSQDQSWDSSTSGANVLTF. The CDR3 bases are TGTGCCAGCAGCCAAGATCAGTCCTGGGACAGTTCGACCTCTGGGGCCAACGTCCTGACTTTC.

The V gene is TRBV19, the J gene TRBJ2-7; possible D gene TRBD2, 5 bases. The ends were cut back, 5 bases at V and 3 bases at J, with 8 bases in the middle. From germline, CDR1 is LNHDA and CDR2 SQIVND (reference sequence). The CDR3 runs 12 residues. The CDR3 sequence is CASSSAGYEQYF. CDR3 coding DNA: TGTGCCAGTAGTTCGGCGGGCTACGAGCAGTACTTC.

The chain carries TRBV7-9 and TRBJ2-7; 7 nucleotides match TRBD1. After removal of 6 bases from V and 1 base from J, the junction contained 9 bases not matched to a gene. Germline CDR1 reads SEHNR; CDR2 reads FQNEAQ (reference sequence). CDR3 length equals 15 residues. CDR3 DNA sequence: TGTGCCAGCAGTTCAGGCACAGGGGTTTCCTACGAGCAGTACTTC. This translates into CASSSGTGVSYEQYF.

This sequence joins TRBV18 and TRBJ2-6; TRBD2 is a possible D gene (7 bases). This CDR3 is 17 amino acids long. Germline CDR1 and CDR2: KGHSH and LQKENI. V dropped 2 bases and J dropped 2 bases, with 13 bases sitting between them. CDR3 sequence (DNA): TGTGCCAGCTCACCAGCGGGGGCGATACCTGGGGCCAACGTCCTGACTTTC. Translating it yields CASSPAGAIPGANVLTF.

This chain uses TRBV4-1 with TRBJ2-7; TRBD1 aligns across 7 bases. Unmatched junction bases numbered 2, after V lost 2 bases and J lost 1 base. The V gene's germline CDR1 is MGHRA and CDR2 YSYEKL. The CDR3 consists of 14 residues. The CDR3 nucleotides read TGCGCCAGCAGCCAATCACAGGGGTCCTACGAGCAGTACTTC. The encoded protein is CASSQSQGSYEQYF.

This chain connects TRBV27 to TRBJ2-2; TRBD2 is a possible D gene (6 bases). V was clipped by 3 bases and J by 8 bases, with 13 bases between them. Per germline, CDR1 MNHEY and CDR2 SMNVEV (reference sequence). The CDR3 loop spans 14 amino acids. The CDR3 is CASSLSGVSGELFF. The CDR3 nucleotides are TGTGCCAGCAGTTTGTCGGGGGTATCAGGGGAGCTGTTTTTT.

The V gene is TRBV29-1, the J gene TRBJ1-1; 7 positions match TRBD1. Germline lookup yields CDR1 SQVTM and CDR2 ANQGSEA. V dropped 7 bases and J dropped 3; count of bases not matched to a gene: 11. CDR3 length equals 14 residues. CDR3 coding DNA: TGCAGCGCCCGGAAGCAGGGGGAAGACACTGAAGCTTTCTTT. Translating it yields CSARKQGEDTEAFF.

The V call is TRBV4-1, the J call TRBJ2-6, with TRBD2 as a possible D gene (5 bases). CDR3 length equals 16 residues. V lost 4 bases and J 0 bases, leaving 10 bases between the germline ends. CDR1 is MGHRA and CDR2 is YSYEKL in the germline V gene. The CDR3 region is CASSPSGDSGANVLTF. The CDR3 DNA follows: TGCGCCAGCAGCCCAAGCGGAGACTCTGGGGCCAACGTCCTGACTTTC.

The CDR3 DNA reads TGTGCCAGCAGCTTACAGTCTGGAGCGCAAATAAGCACAGATACGCAGTATTTT. Translating gives CASSLQSGAQISTDTQYF. This chain joins TRBV7-9 and TRBJ2-3; no clear D. Between the trimmed V and J ends, which lost 2 bases and 0 bases, there was a span of 18 bases. Looked up from germline, CDR1 is SEHNR and CDR2 is FQNEAQ (reference sequence). The CDR3 loop spans 18 amino acids.

The CDR3 bases are TGTGCCAGCAGCCAAGATATCATAGCCTACGAGCAGTACTTC. It translates to CASSQDIIAYEQYF. V usage is TRBV3-1 (or the pseudogene TRBV3-2) and J usage is TRBJ2-7; unclear D gene. Germline CDR1 LGHDT, CDR2 YNNKEL (reference sequence). The CDR3 is made up of 14 amino acids. The V and J ends lost 0 bases and 2 bases respectively, with 8 bases between them.

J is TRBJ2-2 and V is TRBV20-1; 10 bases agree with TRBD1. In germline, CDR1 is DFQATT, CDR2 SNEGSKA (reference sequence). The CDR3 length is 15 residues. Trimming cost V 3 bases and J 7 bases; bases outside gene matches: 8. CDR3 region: CSASRGQGSGGELFF. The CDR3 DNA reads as TGCAGTGCTAGTCGGGGACAGGGGTCGGGCGGGGAGCTGTTTTTT.